One and the same sample provided the 20 T cell receptor beta chains below, sequenced in a study of blood T cell repertoires in COVID-19. Data came from immunoSEQ multiplex PCR; TCRdb stores just in-frame clones and leaves some out. The sample yields approximately 140,000 clones, 84% seen once. The sequenced sample was peripheral blood. These receptors were collected from a woman of 80 years or more in a cohort sampled during active or convalescent COVID-19.

This clone occurred once. The genes are TRBV2 and TRBJ2-1; 11 bases are a match to TRBD1. The CDR3 loop spans 13 amino acids. V lost 5 bases to trimming and J lost 7 bases; unmatched junction nucleotides: 1. Germline V gene lookup returns CDR1 SNHLY and CDR2 FYNNEI. The CDR3 nucleotides are TGTGCCAGCAGTCGGGACAGGGGGAATGAGCAGTTCTTC. Protein: CASSRDRGNEQFF.

The J gene is TRBJ1-4, the V gene TRBV14; 9 bases map to TRBD1. The CDR3 length is 16 residues. V was clipped by 1 base and J by 8 bases; unmatched bases: 8. Germline CDR1 and CDR2: SGHDN and FVKESK. The CDR3 region is CASSQVGTGRREKLFF. The CDR3, as DNA: TGTGCCAGCAGCCAAGTCGGGACAGGGAGGCGGGAAAAACTGTTTTTT.

This rearrangement joins TRBV3-1 (or the pseudogene TRBV3-2) to TRBJ1-3, with no clear D. This CDR3 has 16 amino acids. V shed 4 bases and J shed 4 bases, with 17 bases lying between them. CDR1 and CDR2 from the germline V gene are LGHDT and YNNKEL (reference sequence). The CDR3, as DNA: TGTGCCAGCAGCCCCGGGAGCGGGGTAGAGGGAAACACCATATATTTT. It specifies CASSPGSGVEGNTIYF.

The chain employs TRBV3-1 (or the pseudogene TRBV3-2) and TRBJ2-3; TRBD2 aligns across 9 bases. The CDR3 is 14 residues long. The V gene end was trimmed by 4 bases and the J gene end by 1 base; junction bases not matched to a gene: 0. Germline V CDR1 and CDR2: LGHDT, YNNKEL (reference sequence). The CDR3 region is CASSLAGGTDTQYF. The CDR3 DNA is TGTGCCAGCAGCCTAGCGGGGGGCACAGATACGCAGTATTTT.

The rearrangement uses TRBV11-3 and TRBJ2-5, with a tentative D call TRBD2 (6 bases). The CDR3 contains 14 residues. Germline values: CDR1 SGHNT, CDR2 YENEEA. V was cut by 1 base and J by 2 bases, with 8 bases left in between. The CDR3 protein is CASSLGRGQETQYF. CDR3 DNA sequence: TGTGCCAGCAGCTTAGGGAGGGGTCAAGAGACCCAGTACTTC.

The CDR3 coding sequence is TGTGCCAGCAGCCGTCAGGGGGAGCAGTACTTC. Residues: CASSRQGEQYF. The chain employs TRBV11-2 and TRBJ2-7; D perhaps matches TRBD1 (6 bases). This CDR3 is 11 amino acids long. Between the trimmed V and J ends, which lost 5 bases and 7 bases, there was a span of 9 bases. Germline V gives CDR1 SGHAT, CDR2 FQNNGV.

The chain carries TRBV20-1 and TRBJ1-1; the D gene is possibly TRBD1 (6 bases). CDR1 is DFQATT and CDR2 is SNEGSKA in the germline V gene (reference sequence). Between the trimmed V and J ends, which lost 7 bases and 1 base, there was a span of 7 bases. The length of the CDR3 is 11 residues. DNA for the CDR3: TGCAGTGGGACAGCGAACACTGAAGCTTTCTTT. This sequence encodes CSGTANTEAFF.

This clone was picked up one time. The chain links TRBV5-1 to TRBJ1-2; 7 bases map to TRBD1. The junction had 13 bases not matched to a gene; V was cut back by 7 bases and J by 7 bases. This CDR3 contains 14 residues. CDR1 and CDR2 (germline): SGHRS, YFSETQ. The CDR3: CASDRFAGGIGYTF. CDR3 in DNA: TGCGCCAGCGACCGTTTCGCAGGGGGAATTGGCTACACCTTC.

The CDR3 protein is CASSLGQGARETQYF. DNA of the CDR3: TGTGCCAGCAGCTTGGGACAGGGGGCAAGAGAGACCCAGTACTTC. This chain links TRBV5-6 with TRBJ2-5; 10 bases agree with TRBD1. Trimming removed 0 bases from V and 4 bases from J; junction bases left unmatched: 3. The CDR3 is 15 residues long. The germline V gene encodes CDR1 SGHDT and CDR2 YYEEEE.

This chain joins TRBV7-8 and TRBJ2-3, with D possibly matching TRBD1 (5 bases). Germline assignment: CDR1 SGHVS and CDR2 FQNEAQ. V was trimmed by 1 base and J by 6 bases, leaving 11 bases between them. The CDR3 is 14 residues long. CDR3 region: CASSLGRVGDTQYF. CDR3 sequence (DNA): TGTGCCAGCAGCTTAGGCAGGGTGGGCGATACGCAGTATTTT. Full variable domain (remainder filled in from reference TRBV7-8 and TRBJ2-3): GAGVSQSPRYKVAKRGQDVALRCDPISGHVSLFWYQQALGQGPEFLTYFQNEAQLDKSGLPSDRFFAERPEGSVSTLKIQRTQQEDSAVYLCASSLGRVGDTQYFGPGTRLTVL.

DNA for the CDR3: TGTGCCTCCAGTATCGGGACACTGAGCTCCTACGAGCAGTACGTC. Residues: CASSIGTLSSYEQYV. This chain uses TRBV19 with TRBJ2-7; D may be TRBD1 (6 bases). CDR3 size: 15 residues. Germline loops: CDR1 LNHDA, CDR2 SQIVND (reference sequence). Deletions cut 11 bases from V and 0 bases from J, with 20 bases between.

J is TRBJ1-2 and V is TRBV7-8; TRBD1 aligns across 10 bases. Germline V gene sequence: CDR1 SGHVS, CDR2 FQNEAQ. The CDR3 has 15 residues. J lost 8 bases, V lost 5 bases, and 11 bases had no gene match. The CDR3, as DNA: TGTGCCAGCAGCCCTGGAGTTGACAGGGGGCACGGCTACACCTTC. Translated: CASSPGVDRGHGYTF.

CDR3 amino acids: CASSTSQQKVEKLFF. The CDR3 DNA reads TGTGCCAGCAGTACATCCCAACAGAAGGTCGAAAAACTGTTTTTT. The chain uses TRBV6-5 and TRBJ1-4; no definite D call. Germline assignment: CDR1 MNHEY and CDR2 SVGAGI. CDR3 length equals 15 residues. V was shortened by 5 bases and J by 8 bases, with 18 bases between the two germline ends.

This CDR3 is CASALTGLTEAFF. DNA for the CDR3: TGTGCCAGCGCCCTTACAGGGCTAACTGAAGCTTTCTTT. The rearrangement links TRBV2 to TRBJ1-1; D is possibly TRBD1 (6 bases). Germline loops: CDR1 SNHLY, CDR2 FYNNEI. The V end was cut by 8 bases, the J end by 5 bases, with 15 bases between. This CDR3 has 13 amino acids. Using reference TRBV2 and TRBJ1-1 for the parts outside the CDR3, the full variable domain is EPEVTQTPSHQVTQMGQEVILRCVPISNHLYFYWYRQILGQKVEFLVSFYNNEISEKSEIFDDQFSVERPDGSNFTLKIRSTKLEDSAMYFCASALTGLTEAFFGQGTRLTVV.

J is TRBJ1-3 and V is TRBV7-3, with D perhaps TRBD1 (5 bases). Germline values: CDR1 SGHTA, CDR2 FQGTGA. Trimming pared 5 bases from V and 0 bases from J, leaving 11 bases between. This CDR3 has 15 amino acids. The CDR3 region is CASSPGPSSGNTIYF. Written as DNA, the CDR3 is TGTGCCAGCAGCCCAGGGCCTAGCTCTGGAAACACCATATATTTT.

The V gene is TRBV2, the J gene TRBJ1-1; perhaps TRBD1 as D (6 bases). The V end was cut by 3 bases, the J end by 5 bases, with 16 bases between. The CDR3 has 15 amino acids. Germline V gives CDR1 SNHLY, CDR2 FYNNEI. The CDR3 here is CASSDPGEGRTEAFF. In DNA, the CDR3 is TGTGCCAGCAGTGATCCAGGGGAGGGAAGAACTGAAGCTTTCTTT.

V gene TRBV4-1 combines with J gene TRBJ1-1; 7 bases are shared with TRBD1. Germline V gene data show CDR1 as MGHRA and CDR2 as YSYEKL. The CDR3 has 12 residues. The V and J ends lost 4 bases and 10 bases, in that order; junction bases with no gene match: 6. CDR3 nucleotides: TGCGCCAGCAGCCCCATACAGGGGCGAGCTTTCTTT. Amino acid sequence: CASSPIQGRAFF.

The chain has TRBV6-6 and TRBJ2-1; 16 nucleotides line up with TRBD2. The CDR3 length is 15 residues. V shed 7 bases, J shed 8 bases, and the junction held 5 bases outside the gene matches. Germline V CDR1 and CDR2: MNHNY, SVGAGI (reference sequence). The CDR3 loop reads CASILGLAGGHEQFF. The CDR3 DNA is TGTGCCAGCATATTGGGACTAGCGGGGGGGCATGAGCAGTTCTTC.

This clone was counted a single time. V gene TRBV3-1 (or the pseudogene TRBV3-2) combines with J gene TRBJ2-2, with D perhaps TRBD2 (5 bases). Trimming left V 2 bases short and J 6 bases short, with 10 bases between. The CDR3 sequence is 14 residues long. Germline V gene data show CDR1 as LGHDT and CDR2 as YNNKEL (reference sequence). CDR3 loop: CASSQLRGPGELFF. Written as DNA, the CDR3 is TGTGCCAGCAGCCAATTGCGAGGGCCCGGGGAGCTGTTTTTT.

The chain carries TRBV11-3 and TRBJ2-3; 7 bases map to TRBD1. The CDR3 consists of 15 residues. Germline V gene data show CDR1 as SGHNT and CDR2 as YENEEA. Unmatched junction bases numbered 10, after V lost 4 bases and J lost 6 bases. This chain's CDR3 is CASSSRTGPWDTQYF. The DNA for the CDR3 is TGTGCCAGCAGCTCCCGGACAGGACCATGGGATACGCAGTATTTT.